This T cell receptor (beta chain) emerged from a study of T cells after yellow fever vaccination. TCRdb called the 5' RACE reads again in MiXCR, with one record for every CDR3 protein. The repertoire holds around 320,000 distinct CDR3 sequences, with around 10% as singletons. V was clipped by 5 bases and J by 8 bases; unmatched bases: 7. The CDR3 has 15 amino acids. This sequence joins TRBV12-3 or TRBV12-4 and TRBJ2-3, with 13 positions matching TRBD2. Specimen: CD4+ T cells sorted from PBMCs, collected 45 days after the yellow fever booster vaccination. The TCR comes from a man aged 18-30 years who received the YFV17D yellow fever vaccine. CDR3 region: CASSPTSGGPPTQYF. In DNA form, the CDR3 reads TGTGCCAGCAGTCCGACTAGCGGGGGGCCTCCTACGCAGTATTTT.